The 6 T cell receptor beta chains reported below all come from one sample, sequenced in a study of blood T cell repertoires in COVID-19. TCRdb's table, derived via immunoSEQ multiplex PCR, lists solely in-frame clones and lacks some. This table has around 250,000 clones, approximately 80% appearing once. The sample taken for sequencing was PBMCs or T cells enriched from blood (not recorded which). These TCRs come from a man aged 35 to 55 who had recovered from COVID-19.

The V and J genes are TRBV7-3 and TRBJ2-2; 8 nucleotides align to TRBD1. Germline V lookup: CDR1 SGHTA, CDR2 FQGTGA. Trimming took 3 bases from V and 8 from J; bases not matched to a gene: 8. The CDR3 length is 15 residues. Here the CDR3 reads CASSLTTGVSGELFF. Written as DNA, the CDR3 is TGTGCCAGCAGCTTGACGACAGGGGTTTCTGGGGAGCTGTTTTTT.

The chain employs TRBV10-3 and TRBJ2-1; 11 positions match TRBD2. The CDR3 spans 16 residues. After removal of 2 bases from V and 7 bases from J, the junction contained 7 bases not matched to a gene. CDR1 and CDR2 (germline): ENHRY, SYGVKD. The CDR3 DNA reads TGTGCCATCAGTGAGGTAGCGGGGGGGCGTTATAATGAGCAGTTCTTC. Translated: CAISEVAGGRYNEQFF.

V is TRBV5-4 and J is TRBJ2-5; TRBD1 aligns across 9 bases. Germline V lookup: CDR1 SGHNT, CDR2 YYREEE (reference sequence). The CDR3 has 14 amino acids. J lost 6 bases, V lost 4 bases, and 7 bases had no gene match. CDR3 sequence reads: CASSVGQGVKTQYF. The DNA for the CDR3 is TGTGCCAGCAGCGTGGGACAGGGTGTAAAGACCCAGTACTTC.

The chain carries TRBV28 and TRBJ1-2, with D possibly TRBD1 on 6 matching bases. CDR1 MDHEN and CDR2 SYDVKM come from the germline V gene. CDR3 length: 15 amino acids. V was pared by 3 bases and J by 4 bases, with 15 bases between. The CDR3 is CASSLETGFGYGYTF. The CDR3 bases are TGTGCCAGCAGTTTGGAGACAGGCTTCGGCTATGGCTACACCTTC.

This chain joins TRBV6-6 and TRBJ1-1; 9 bases line up with TRBD1. The CDR3 runs to 14 residues. The V gene end was trimmed by 7 bases and the J gene end by 10 bases; junction bases not matched to a gene: 13. Germline CDR1 MNHNY, CDR2 SVGAGI (reference sequence). The CDR3 reads CASNWILGQGGAFF. DNA of the CDR3: TGTGCCAGCAACTGGATATTGGGACAGGGTGGAGCTTTCTTT.

This clone was counted a few times. The chain carries TRBV19 and TRBJ2-7, with D possibly being TRBD2 (7 bases). The CDR3 loop spans 16 amino acids. V was cut by 3 bases and J by 6 bases, with 21 bases left in between. Germline assignment: CDR1 LNHDA and CDR2 SQIVND (reference sequence). CDR3 amino acids: CASSIRTGGPRGEQYF. In nucleotides, the CDR3 is TGTGCCAGTAGTATCCGCACGGGGGGCCCTCGTGGCGAGCAGTACTTC.